Each of the 11 T cell receptor beta chains below was sequenced from the same sample in a study of siplizumab effects on memory and regulatory T cells. Method: immunoSEQ multiplex PCR; TCRdb's copy keeps in-frame clones and lacks some. The sample has 95,000 to 100,000 clones, about nine tenths seen once; the top ten hold around 12%. Input material: non-Treg CD4+ T cells sorted from blood. Receptors originate from a human donor in good health.

The V call is TRBV5-6, the J call TRBJ1-4; tentatively, D is TRBD1 (5 bases). From germline, CDR1 is SGHDT and CDR2 YYEEEE. Trimming left V 5 bases short and J 9 bases short, with 20 bases between. This CDR3 contains 15 residues. Written as DNA, the CDR3 is TGTGCCAGCAGAAAGGGGTCGTGGGCAGCGCAAAAACTGTTTTTT. Its translation: CASRKGSWAAQKLFF.

V is TRBV6-5 and J is TRBJ1-2, with D possibly matching TRBD1 (5 bases). From germline, CDR1 is MNHEY and CDR2 SVGAGI. Trimming stripped 2 bases from V and 2 bases from J, with 9 bases between. The CDR3 runs 14 residues. The chain's CDR3 is CASSYRRDNYGYTF. In DNA, the CDR3 is TGTGCCAGCAGTTACCGCAGGGACAACTATGGCTACACCTTC.

The CDR3 DNA sequence: TGTGCCAGCGGTAACCTAACCTATGGCTACACCTTC. Its translation: CASGNLTYGYTF. The V and J genes are TRBV28 and TRBJ1-2; D remains unclear. The CDR3 runs 12 residues. Germline V lookup: CDR1 MDHEN, CDR2 SYDVKM. The V end lost 8 bases, the J end lost 4 bases, and 11 bases lay between the germline ends.

This clone has just one count. The chain couples TRBV20-1 to TRBJ1-4; 9 bases fit TRBD1. J was trimmed by 16 bases and V by 6 bases; bases with no gene match: 9. CDR1 is DFQATT, CDR2 SNEGSKA, per germline (reference sequence). CDR3 length equals 11 residues. The CDR3, as DNA: TGCAGTGCCTTCAATGGACAGGGGAGGTTTTTT. Protein sequence: CSAFNGQGRFF.

This clone was detected only once. The chain recombines TRBV20-1 with TRBJ2-7; 7 bases are a match to TRBD1. V trimming: 7 bases; J trimming: 6 bases; junction bases outside the gene matches: 6. CDR3 length: 11 amino acids. Germline CDR1 is DFQATT and CDR2 is SNEGSKA (reference sequence). The CDR3 nucleotides read TGCAGTGTCAAGGGGGCTGGCGAGCAGTACTTC. Translated, it gives CSVKGAGEQYF.

V usage is TRBV2 and J usage is TRBJ1-5; D is uncertain. V dropped 7 bases and J dropped 1 base, with 14 bases sitting between them. There are 15 residues in the CDR3. Germline V gene sequence: CDR1 SNHLY, CDR2 FYNNEI. The CDR3 coding sequence is TGTGCCAGCAAGTTTAGGAGCTCAAGCAATCAGCCCCAGCATTTT. Protein: CASKFRSSSNQPQHF.

The CDR3 here is CASEGQAANYGYTF. The DNA of the CDR3 is TGTGCCAGTGAGGGACAGGCAGCGAACTATGGCTACACCTTC. The chain couples TRBV19 to TRBJ1-2, with 8 bases lining up with TRBD1. There are 14 residues in the CDR3. V lost 8 bases to trimming and J lost 2 bases; unmatched junction nucleotides: 7. Germline CDR1 LNHDA, CDR2 SQIVND (reference sequence).

The rearrangement links TRBV5-1 to TRBJ2-5; 7 positions agree with TRBD2. Germline V lookup: CDR1 SGHRS, CDR2 YFSETQ. V lost 3 bases, J lost 5 bases, and 10 bases stayed unmatched. The CDR3 totals 15 residues. CDR3: CASSSRPGGVETQYF. CDR3 bases: TGCGCCAGCAGCTCCAGGCCGGGAGGCGTGGAGACCCAGTACTTC. Combining the CDR3 with reference TRBV5-1 and TRBJ2-5 gives the whole variable domain KAGVTQTPRYLIKTRGQQVTLSCSPISGHRSVSWYQQTPGQGLQFLFEYFSETQRNKGNFPGRFSGRQFSNSRSEMNVSTLELGDSALYLCASSSRPGGVETQYFGPGTRLLVL.

This clone was seen once. The chain uses TRBV6-4 and TRBJ2-1; possibly TRBD2 for D (6 bases). V lost 2 bases to trimming and J lost 15 bases, with 17 bases between them. This CDR3 has 13 amino acids. Per germline, CDR1 MRHNA and CDR2 SNTAGT. CDR3 amino acids: CASSDPPQGGLFF. The CDR3 nucleotides read TGTGCCAGCAGTGACCCCCCCCAGGGAGGACTGTTCTTC.

V is TRBV19 and J is TRBJ2-6, with 7 bases matching TRBD2. This CDR3 contains 16 residues. Germline-derived CDR1 and CDR2 are LNHDA and SQIVND (reference sequence). The ends lost 5 bases at V and 4 bases at J; junction bases unmatched: 8. The CDR3 loop is CASSPEGGSGANVLTF. The CDR3 nucleotides are TGTGCCAGTAGTCCAGAGGGAGGGTCGGGGGCCAACGTCCTGACTTTC.

This clone is a singleton in its sample. V gene TRBV18 combines with J gene TRBJ2-4; TRBD1 might be the D (6 bases). Looked up from germline, CDR1 is KGHSH and CDR2 is LQKENI. V lost 0 bases and J lost 0, with 9 bases in between. This CDR3 has 16 residues. The CDR3 DNA reads as TGTGCCAGCTCACCACCTGGGGGCATAGCCAAAAACATTCAGTACTTC. It encodes CASSPPGGIAKNIQYF.